The 26 T cell receptor beta chains given below trace back to one sample, sequenced in a study of blood T cells in healthy people across ages. Next came a second PCR, run for about 7 to 12 cycles, which used a sample-barcoded 5' primer along with a J-beta primer mix. One entry per CDR3 protein, called by TCRdb with MiXCR from the 5' RACE reads. The sample consists of fewer than 1,000,000 distinct CDR3 sequences, about half of them appearing once. Specimen: blood. These receptors came from a man older than 75 in good health.

The genes are TRBV27 and TRBJ2-1, with 11 bases identical to TRBD2. Trimming removed 6 bases from V and 7 bases from J; junction bases left unmatched: 8. Looked up from germline, CDR1 is MNHEY and CDR2 is SMNVEV (reference sequence). The CDR3 loop spans 15 amino acids. The CDR3 here is CASSHSGGAFNEQFF. The CDR3, as DNA: TGTGCCAGCAGCCATAGCGGGGGGGCCTTTAATGAGCAGTTCTTC.

This chain connects TRBV20-1 to TRBJ2-1; unclear D gene. V lost 5 bases to trimming and J lost 5 bases, with 16 bases between them. The CDR3 has 14 residues. In germline, CDR1 is DFQATT, CDR2 SNEGSKA (reference sequence). The CDR3 spells CSALPFGVDNEQFF. CDR3 bases: TGCAGTGCTCTTCCTTTTGGGGTAGACAATGAGCAGTTCTTC.

Only a few counts were recorded for this clonotype. The J gene is TRBJ2-1, the V gene TRBV20-1; no reliable D call. V was clipped by 2 bases and J by 0 bases, with 17 bases between them. In germline, CDR1 is DFQATT, CDR2 SNEGSKA (reference sequence). This CDR3 is 17 amino acids long. For the CDR3, the DNA is TGCAGTGCTAGAAAGTTGTCAGGATTAAGCTCCTACAATGAGCAGTTCTTC. Its protein product is CSARKLSGLSSYNEQFF.

The rearrangement uses TRBV2 and TRBJ1-2; 9 bases match TRBD1. CDR3 length equals 15 residues. Germline lookup yields CDR1 SNHLY and CDR2 FYNNEI. J was trimmed by 4 bases and V by 6 bases; bases with no gene match: 9. The CDR3 loop is CASRLDRGKGYGYTF. Written as DNA, the CDR3 is TGTGCCAGCAGATTAGACAGGGGGAAGGGCTATGGCTACACCTTC. The whole variable domain, remainder taken from reference TRBV2 and TRBJ1-2, is EPEVTQTPSHQVTQMGQEVILRCVPISNHLYFYWYRQILGQKVEFLVSFYNNEISEKSEIFDDQFSVERPDGSNFTLKIRSTKLEDSAMYFCASRLDRGKGYGYTFGSGTRLTVV.

The chain carries TRBV28 and TRBJ2-1, with TRBD2 matching over 9 bases. The CDR3 runs to 16 residues. Germline-derived CDR1 and CDR2 are MDHEN and SYDVKM. The J segment lost 6 bases and the V segment lost 5 bases, leaving 11 bases of the junction unmatched. The CDR3 spells CASSPPLAGVGNEQFF. The CDR3 nucleotides read TGTGCCAGCAGTCCACCCTTAGCGGGAGTAGGCAATGAGCAGTTCTTC.

The V and J genes are TRBV7-3 and TRBJ1-2; tentatively, D is TRBD1 (6 bases). Germline lookup yields CDR1 SGHTA and CDR2 FQGTGA. Trimming shortened V by 1 base and J by 4 bases, and 13 bases separated the two germline ends. This CDR3 comprises 15 residues. The CDR3: CASSLKGGTPYGYTF. The DNA of the CDR3 is TGTGCCAGCAGCTTAAAAGGGGGGACACCCTATGGCTACACCTTC.

CDR3 nucleotides: TGTGCCATCAGCCCGGGATCTAGAGAGACCCAGTACTTC. Protein sequence: CAISPGSRETQYF. The V call is TRBV10-3, the J call TRBJ2-5, with D possibly matching TRBD2 (5 bases). Germline V CDR1 and CDR2: ENHRY, SYGVKD. There are 13 residues in the CDR3. V lost 6 bases and J 4 bases, leaving 12 bases between the germline ends.

This clonotype was observed many times. The genes are TRBV11-2 and TRBJ2-1; TRBD2 matches 10 bases. This CDR3 contains 15 residues. CDR1 is SGHAT and CDR2 is FQNNGV in the germline V gene. The trim removed 5 bases at V and 7 bases at J, leaving 8 bases unmatched. The CDR3 spells CASSLTSGNSNEQFF. The CDR3 region has the DNA TGTGCCAGCAGCCTTACTAGCGGGAATTCGAATGAGCAGTTCTTC. Full variable domain (remainder filled in from reference TRBV11-2 and TRBJ2-1): EAGVAQSPRYKIIEKRQSVAFWCNPISGHATLYWYQQILGQGPKLLIQFQNNGVVDDSQLPKDRFSAERLKGVDSTLKIQPAKLEDSAVYLCASSLTSGNSNEQFFGPGTRLTVL.

Regarding this clonotype: A much larger clone differs from this one at a single base, so this may be a read error. J is TRBJ2-5 and V is TRBV20-1; 7 bases fit TRBD1. The J call may be mistaken, given a closer DNA end match to TRBJ2-1. CDR1 is DFQATT and CDR2 is SNEGSKA in the germline V gene (reference sequence). The CDR3 extends over 15 amino acids. In DNA form, the CDR3 reads TGCAGTGCTCGAAGACCGGACAGGTACCAAGAGACCCAGTTCTTC. It encodes CSARRPDRYQETQFF.

The J gene is TRBJ2-2, the V gene TRBV20-1; 7 bases fit TRBD2. After removal of 0 bases from V and 4 bases from J, the junction contained 8 bases not matched to a gene. Germline V gene lookup returns CDR1 DFQATT and CDR2 SNEGSKA (reference sequence). The CDR3 totals 16 residues. CDR3 sequence reads: CSAREALAATTGELFF. CDR3 bases: TGCAGTGCTAGAGAGGCCCTAGCGGCGACCACCGGGGAGCTGTTTTTT.

CDR3 nucleotides: TGCGCCAGCAGGCCCTTCGGACAGAGCTCCTACAATGAGCAGTTCTTC. This translates into CASRPFGQSSYNEQFF. The rearrangement uses TRBV4-3 and TRBJ2-1; D may be TRBD1 (6 bases). CDR3 length: 16 residues. The V gene's germline CDR1 is LGHNA and CDR2 YSLEER. The V end lost 6 bases, the J end lost 0 bases, and 15 bases lay between the germline ends.

This clonotype was seen a few times. The V and J genes are TRBV4-2 and TRBJ2-1, with TRBD2 identical over 9 bases. Looked up from germline, CDR1 is LGHNA and CDR2 is YNFKEQ. The ends lost 3 bases at V and 5 bases at J; junction bases unmatched: 5. The CDR3 loop spans 15 amino acids. The CDR3 spells CASSHRLAVDNEQFF. The CDR3 nucleotides read TGTGCCAGCAGCCACCGACTAGCGGTGGACAATGAGCAGTTCTTC.

The chain links TRBV29-1 to TRBJ2-3, with D unresolved. The length of the CDR3 is 12 residues. Germline CDR1 is SQVTM and CDR2 is ANQGSEA. The V and J ends lost 6 bases and 1 base respectively, with 8 bases between them. CDR3 sequence reads: CSVDIGTDTQYF. CDR3 in DNA: TGCAGCGTGGATATAGGCACAGATACGCAGTATTTT.

This clonotype turned up a few times. CDR3 in amino acids: CSVESGEKLFF. Here the CDR3 DNA reads TGCAGCGTTGAGTCGGGTGAAAAACTGTTTTTT. The chain is built from TRBV29-1 and TRBJ1-4, with D uncertain. This CDR3 contains 11 residues. Germline CDR1 SQVTM, CDR2 ANQGSEA. V was trimmed by 3 bases and J by 7 bases, leaving 6 bases between them. Full variable domain (rest looked up from reference TRBV29-1 and TRBJ1-4): SAVISQKPSRDICQRGTSLTIQCQVDSQVTMMFWYRQQPGQSLTLIATANQGSEATYESGFVIDKFPISRPNLTFSTLTVSNMSPEDSSIYLCSVESGEKLFFGSGTQLSVL.

V gene TRBV6-5 combines with J gene TRBJ1-2; D call uncertain. Germline V gene sequence: CDR1 MNHEY, CDR2 SVGAGI. This CDR3 comprises 13 residues. Trimming left V 6 bases short and J 2 bases short, with 10 bases between. CDR3 protein: CASSLRVNYGYTF. The CDR3 DNA reads as TGTGCCAGCAGCCTACGGGTGAACTATGGCTACACCTTC.

This clonotype was detected once. An end of the junction differs from the germline gene, which may be a read error. The genes are TRBV12-3 or TRBV12-4 and TRBJ2-1; possible D gene TRBD1, 6 bases. The CDR3 length is 15 residues. This chain's CDR3 is CTSSSGQTRTNEQFF. The CDR3, as DNA: TGTACCAGCAGTTCAGGACAGACCCGTACCAATGAGCAGTTCTTC.

This clonotype was counted a few times. A much more abundant neighbour one base away suggests this may be a read error. The gene calls are TRBV5-1 and TRBJ2-5, with D perhaps TRBD1 (6 bases). CDR3 length: 16 residues. V shed 0 bases and J shed 11 bases, with 23 bases lying between them. Germline V gives CDR1 SGHRS, CDR2 YFSETQ. The CDR3 here is CASSLGQERFYNEQYF. The DNA for the CDR3 is TGCGCCAGCAGCTTGGGACAGGAGAGATTTTACAATGAGCAGTACTTC.

This clonotype was found once. A read error is possible here, since a much larger clone lies one base away. V usage is TRBV20-1 and J usage is TRBJ2-7; D possibly corresponds to TRBD2 (5 bases). The V gene's germline CDR1 is DFQATT and CDR2 SNEGSKA (reference sequence). The CDR3 has 12 residues. V gave up 1 base and J gave up 7 bases, with 11 bases separating them. The chain's CDR3 is CSARGGVFEQYF. CDR3 bases: TGCAGTGCTAGAGGGGGAGTCTTTGAGCAGTACTTC.

The CDR3 reads CASSSATGGLADTQYF. DNA for the CDR3: TGTGCCAGCAGTAGTGCCACAGGGGGTCTGGCAGATACGCAGTATTTT. The chain has TRBV2 and TRBJ2-3; 8 bases map to TRBD1. After removal of 5 bases from V and 4 bases from J, the junction contained 11 bases not matched to a gene. Germline V CDR1 and CDR2: SNHLY, FYNNEI. CDR3 length: 16 amino acids.

The chain has TRBV9 and TRBJ2-4; 7 bases match TRBD1. Germline trimming cut 4 bases from V and 2 bases from J; bases unmatched to any gene: 12. The CDR3 runs 17 residues. Per germline, CDR1 SGDLS and CDR2 YYNGEE. CDR3 region: CASSPSVGTAPKNIQYF. As DNA, the CDR3 is TGTGCCAGCAGCCCCTCAGTAGGGACAGCCCCCAAAAACATTCAGTACTTC.

This clonotype has just a few counts. This CDR3 is CSASGTGGFEKLFF. CDR3 in DNA: TGCAGTGCCTCCGGGACGGGTGGCTTTGAAAAACTGTTTTTT. This chain connects TRBV20-1 to TRBJ1-4; TRBD1 might be the D (5 bases). V gave up 6 bases and J gave up 7 bases, with 18 bases separating them. Germline V lookup: CDR1 DFQATT, CDR2 SNEGSKA (reference sequence). The CDR3 is made up of 14 amino acids.

This clonotype was picked up a small number of times. The V call is TRBV20-1, the J call TRBJ2-7; D possibly corresponds to TRBD2 (6 bases). The CDR3 contains 14 residues. From germline, CDR1 is DFQATT and CDR2 SNEGSKA (reference sequence). Trimming took off 2 bases at V and 5 bases at J, with 16 bases between the two ends. The chain's CDR3 is CSARPTPGGNEQYF. Written as DNA, the CDR3 is TGCAGTGCTAGACCGACCCCTGGGGGGAACGAGCAGTACTTC.

This clonotype appeared once. With a much larger clone just one base away, this may be a read error. The chain is built from TRBV29-1 and TRBJ2-1; perhaps TRBD2 as D (5 bases). The CDR3 totals 14 residues. Germline-derived CDR1 and CDR2 are SQVTM and ANQGSEA. This CDR3 reads CSVASRAEYTEQFF. CDR3 bases: TGCAGCGTTGCCTCTCGAGCGGAATACACTGAGCAGTTCTTC.

This clonotype showed up just a few times. The chain has TRBV20-1 and TRBJ1-5; D is ambiguous. In germline, CDR1 is DFQATT, CDR2 SNEGSKA (reference sequence). This CDR3 spans 13 amino acids. Trimming pared 1 base from V and 4 bases from J, leaving 8 bases between. The CDR3 sequence is CSARGGANQPQHF. The CDR3 coding sequence is TGCAGTGCTAGAGGTGGTGCTAATCAGCCCCAGCATTTT.

The chain links TRBV20-1 to TRBJ1-5, with D perhaps matching TRBD1 (5 bases). The CDR3 spans 15 residues. V lost 6 bases to trimming and J lost 0 bases, with 15 bases between them. From germline, CDR1 is DFQATT and CDR2 SNEGSKA (reference sequence). Here the CDR3 reads CSALPLGGSNQPQHF. Here the CDR3 DNA reads TGCAGTGCCCTCCCGTTGGGGGGTAGCAATCAGCCCCAGCATTTT.

This clonotype was counted only a few times. The rearrangement links TRBV24-1 to TRBJ2-1, with D tentatively TRBD2 (5 bases). Trimming left V 0 bases short and J 6 bases short, with 8 bases between. The CDR3 sequence is 14 residues long. From germline, CDR1 is KGHDR and CDR2 SFDVKD. In nucleotides, the CDR3 is TGTGCCACCAGTGATTTGTCTAGCCCCAATGAGCAGTTCTTC. This translates into CATSDLSSPNEQFF.